These 26 T cell receptor beta chains share one sample of origin, sequenced in a study of long-term antiretroviral therapy in people with HIV. The run of the v3.0 immunoSEQ assay was at survey level. Measured with immunoSEQ multiplex PCR; TCRdb has only the in-frame clones, and not every one. Of some 30,000 clones listed, roughly 87% are singletons. Sequenced here: unsorted PBMCs, sampled 1.1 years after starting antiretroviral therapy. Receptors were obtained from a man between 18 and 29 years old with HIV.

The chain carries TRBV5-6 and TRBJ1-1; D is uncertain. Trimming took off 2 bases at V and 3 bases at J, with 11 bases between the two ends. Germline V gene lookup returns CDR1 SGHDT and CDR2 YYEEEE. The CDR3 length is 14 residues. Written as DNA, the CDR3 is TGTGCCAGCAGCTTTCAGGACCAATACACTGAAGCTTTCTTT. This encodes CASSFQDQYTEAFF.

The gene calls are TRBV5-6 and TRBJ2-5; no reliable D call. Germline V gene lookup returns CDR1 SGHDT and CDR2 YYEEEE. This CDR3 is built from 11 residues. V dropped 2 bases and J dropped 4 bases, with 3 bases sitting between them. The CDR3 DNA reads TGTGCCAGCAGCTTTGGAGAGACCCAGTACTTC. Its protein is CASSFGETQYF.

The chain couples TRBV2 to TRBJ1-1; D perhaps matches TRBD1 (5 bases). V was cut by 3 bases and J by 4 bases, with 12 bases left in between. The CDR3 is 14 residues long. CDR1 is SNHLY and CDR2 is FYNNEI in the germline V gene. This CDR3 is CASSEGREITEAFF. CDR3 nucleotide sequence: TGTGCCAGCAGTGAGGGCAGGGAAATCACTGAAGCTTTCTTT.

This clone was counted a single time. This chain links TRBV10-3 with TRBJ2-5; the D is unclear. V shed 7 bases and J shed 1 base, with 10 bases lying between them. CDR3 length: 13 amino acids. Germline V gives CDR1 ENHRY, CDR2 SYGVKD. CDR3 loop: CAITGSPQETQYF. The CDR3 bases are TGTGCCATCACCGGCAGCCCCCAAGAGACCCAGTACTTC.

The chain recombines TRBV28 with TRBJ2-1; either TRBD1 or TRBD2 may fit D (6 bases each). The CDR3 has 14 amino acids. Germline CDR1 reads MDHEN; CDR2 reads SYDVKM. V was clipped by 6 bases and J by 7 bases, with 16 bases between them. CDR3 sequence: CASRPRSGANEQFF. The CDR3 bases are TGTGCCAGCAGACCGAGGTCGGGGGCTAATGAGCAGTTCTTC.

This chain uses TRBV19 with TRBJ2-5; D is ambiguous. The CDR3 loop spans 13 amino acids. Germline V gene data show CDR1 as LNHDA and CDR2 as SQIVND (reference sequence). V gave up 9 bases and J gave up 4 bases, with 15 bases separating them. The CDR3 DNA reads TGTGCCAGCCGCGGTGAAGGACGAGAGACCCAGTACTTC. As protein: CASRGEGRETQYF.

The J gene is TRBJ1-5, the V gene TRBV9; a possible D gene is TRBD1 (5 bases). The length of the CDR3 is 15 residues. The germline V gene has CDR1 SGDLS and CDR2 YYNGEE. V was clipped by 0 bases and J by 1 base, with 8 bases between them. DNA of the CDR3: TGTGCCAGCAGCGTAGACGGGGGAAGCAATCAGCCCCAGCATTTT. Its protein product is CASSVDGGSNQPQHF.

The chain couples TRBV7-9 to TRBJ1-1, with D possibly matching TRBD1 (5 bases). Per germline, CDR1 SEHNR and CDR2 FQNEAQ (reference sequence). The ends were cut back, 5 bases at V and 6 bases at J, with 16 bases in the middle. The CDR3 has 14 residues. CDR3 nucleotide sequence: TGTGCCAGCAGCCCCTGGGGGACCTCTCCTGAAGCTTTCTTT. The encoded protein is CASSPWGTSPEAFF. Supplemented by reference TRBV7-9 and TRBJ1-1, the full variable domain reads DTGVSQNPRHKITKRGQNVTFRCDPISEHNRLYWYRQTLGQGPEFLTYFQNEAQLEKSRLLSDRFSAERPKGSFSTLEIQRTEQGDSAMYLCASSPWGTSPEAFFGQGTRLTVV.

This sequence joins TRBV27 and TRBJ2-7; D gene ambiguous. The CDR3 covers 13 residues. Germline V gene sequence: CDR1 MNHEY, CDR2 SMNVEV (reference sequence). Trimming took 2 bases from V and 1 from J, leaving 6 bases between them. The CDR3 region has the DNA TGTGCCAGCAGTTTAACAGCGTCCTACGAGCAGTACTTC. Encoded protein: CASSLTASYEQYF.

The chain employs TRBV27 and TRBJ2-5; D is uncertain. V was trimmed by 5 bases and J by 2 bases, leaving 9 bases between them. This CDR3 comprises 13 residues. CDR1 is MNHEY, CDR2 SMNVEV, per germline (reference sequence). CDR3 in amino acids: CASSGRWQETQYF. For the CDR3, the DNA is TGTGCCAGCAGTGGTCGGTGGCAAGAGACCCAGTACTTC.

The V and J genes are TRBV5-4 and TRBJ1-1; 9 bases are a match to TRBD1. This CDR3 spans 15 amino acids. V gave up 3 bases and J gave up 1 base; unmatched junction bases: 4. From germline, CDR1 is SGHNT and CDR2 YYREEE (reference sequence). CDR3 in amino acids: CASSSPGQGNTEAFF. The CDR3 DNA follows: TGTGCCAGCAGCTCCCCGGGACAGGGGAACACTGAAGCTTTCTTT.

The rearrangement uses TRBV9 and TRBJ1-2, with no clear D. The germline V gene has CDR1 SGDLS and CDR2 YYNGEE. There are 21 residues in the CDR3. The V and J ends lost 2 bases and 4 bases respectively, with 33 bases between them. As DNA, the CDR3 is TGTGCCAGCAGCGTCCCGGTCAACCCGACCGACCGATCCAACCCCTTCTATGGCTACACCTTC. Translating gives CASSVPVNPTDRSNPFYGYTF.

For the CDR3, the DNA is TGCGCCAGCAGCTGGGCCGAGGGGACTGAAGCTTTCTTT. Translating it yields CASSWAEGTEAFF. The genes are TRBV5-1 and TRBJ1-1; a weak D match, TRBD1 (5 bases). This CDR3 region has 13 residues. V was pared by 3 bases and J by 5 bases, with 11 bases between. Germline-derived CDR1 and CDR2 are SGHRS and YFSETQ.

The chain joins TRBV9 to TRBJ1-3; possibly TRBD1 for D (5 bases). The V end lost 0 bases, the J end lost 0 bases, and 7 bases lay between the germline ends. The CDR3 runs 15 residues. Germline values: CDR1 SGDLS, CDR2 YYNGEE. CDR3 region: CASSVDDSSGNTIYF. The DNA for the CDR3 is TGTGCCAGCAGCGTAGATGACAGCTCTGGAAACACCATATATTTT. The full variable domain, completed using reference TRBV9 and TRBJ1-3, is DSGVTQTPKHLITATGQRVTLRCSPRSGDLSVYWYQQSLDQGLQFLIQYYNGEERAKGNILERFSAQQFPDLHSELNLSSLELGDSALYFCASSVDDSSGNTIYFGEGSWLTVV.

This chain connects TRBV2 to TRBJ1-5; 9 nucleotides agree with TRBD1. Germline assignment: CDR1 SNHLY and CDR2 FYNNEI. The CDR3 is made up of 15 amino acids. J lost 6 bases, V lost 5 bases, and 8 bases had no gene match. The CDR3 coding sequence is TGTGCCAGCAGTCCGGAGGGGACAGGGAGTCAGCCCCAGCATTTT. As protein: CASSPEGTGSQPQHF.

This chain links TRBV5-6 with TRBJ1-6; TRBD1 matches 8 bases. The CDR3 sequence is 17 residues long. The V gene's germline CDR1 is SGHDT and CDR2 YYEEEE. V shed 1 base, J shed 1 base, and the junction held 4 bases outside the gene matches. The DNA of the CDR3 is TGTGCCAGCAGCTTGAGACAGGGGAGATCCTATAATTCACCCCTCCACTTT. It specifies CASSLRQGRSYNSPLHF.

This sequence joins TRBV15 and TRBJ1-5; 7 nucleotides align to TRBD1. Germline loops: CDR1 LNHNV, CDR2 YYDKDF (reference sequence). The CDR3 has 14 residues. V lost 4 bases to trimming and J lost 4 bases; unmatched junction nucleotides: 4. CDR3: CATSIGTANQPQHF. Written as DNA, the CDR3 is TGTGCCACCAGCATTGGGACAGCGAATCAGCCCCAGCATTTT.

The chain's CDR3 is CASSRYSSGRNTDTQYF. In nucleotides, the CDR3 is TGTGCCAGCAGCCGATATTCTAGCGGGAGGAACACAGATACGCAGTATTTT. V and J are TRBV5-4 and TRBJ2-3; 11 bases match TRBD2. J lost 2 bases, V lost 4 bases, and 9 bases had no gene match. The CDR3 has 17 residues. CDR1 SGHNT and CDR2 YYREEE come from the germline V gene (reference sequence).

The chain couples TRBV5-4 to TRBJ1-2; D is unresolved. V gave up 3 bases and J gave up 0 bases, with 12 bases separating them. CDR1 and CDR2 from the germline V gene are SGHNT and YYREEE (reference sequence). This CDR3 contains 15 residues. In DNA, the CDR3 is TGTGCCAGCAGCTCTCGGACGGATGCTAACTATGGCTACACCTTC. It specifies CASSSRTDANYGYTF.

This rearrangement joins TRBV5-4 to TRBJ1-1; D is unresolved. CDR3 length: 13 amino acids. The ends were cut back, 5 bases at V and 5 bases at J, with 13 bases in the middle. Per the germline V gene, CDR1 is SGHNT and CDR2 is YYREEE (reference sequence). In nucleotides, the CDR3 is TGTGCCAGCAGTTCAACTATGGAGACTGAAGCTTTCTTT. Translation gives CASSSTMETEAFF.

This chain uses TRBV5-5 with TRBJ2-7; D is tentatively TRBD1 or TRBD2 (5 bases each). The CDR3 loop spans 16 amino acids. Trimming removed 4 bases at V and 2 bases at J, with 19 bases between. Germline values: CDR1 SGHKS, CDR2 YYEKEE (reference sequence). As DNA, the CDR3 is TGTGCCAGCAGCGAAAGCGGCCGGGACGGAACCTACGAGCAGTACTTC. This encodes CASSESGRDGTYEQYF.

The rearrangement links TRBV4-1 to TRBJ2-3; 7 nucleotides line up with TRBD1. The V gene end was trimmed by 6 bases and the J gene end by 1 base; junction bases not matched to a gene: 7. CDR3 length: 15 residues. Germline V gene sequence: CDR1 MGHRA, CDR2 YSYEKL. The CDR3 is CASRNRGFGTDTQYF. The CDR3 DNA is TGCGCCAGCAGGAACAGGGGTTTCGGCACAGATACGCAGTATTTT.

The rearrangement links TRBV28 to TRBJ2-1; 11 nucleotides agree with TRBD2. This CDR3 contains 17 residues. CDR1 and CDR2 from the germline V gene are MDHEN and SYDVKM. J was trimmed by 7 bases and V by 4 bases; bases with no gene match: 12. CDR3 coding DNA: TGTGCCAGCAGTTCCTCGGGACTAGCGGAGGGGAAGAATGAGCAGTTCTTC. Amino acid sequence: CASSSSGLAEGKNEQFF. Full variable domain (missing parts from reference TRBV28 and TRBJ2-1): DVKVTQSSRYLVKRTGEKVFLECVQDMDHENMFWYRQDPGLGLRLIYFSYDVKMKEKGDIPEGYSVSREKKERFSLILESASTNQTSMYLCASSSSGLAEGKNEQFFGPGTRLTVL.

V is TRBV4-2 and J is TRBJ2-7; D unclear. The V gene lost 0 bases and the J gene lost 3 bases, with 3 bases spanning the gap. Germline values: CDR1 LGHNA, CDR2 YNFKEQ. This CDR3 has 12 amino acids. The CDR3 nucleotides are TGTGCCAGCAGCCAAGACGGCTACGAGCAGTACTTC. This encodes CASSQDGYEQYF.

The chain employs TRBV7-3 and TRBJ1-2; maybe TRBD1 (5 bases). This CDR3 is 14 amino acids long. The germline V gene encodes CDR1 SGHTA and CDR2 FQGTGA. Trimming stripped 2 bases from V and 5 bases from J, with 12 bases between. The CDR3 is CASSLDSLGYGYTF. CDR3 coding DNA: TGTGCCAGCAGCTTAGACAGTTTAGGTTATGGCTACACCTTC.

The CDR3 DNA reads as TGTGCCAGCAGCTCTCTGGACAGACGCGAGCAGTACTTC. The encoded protein is CASSSLDRREQYF. The chain combines TRBV6-5 with TRBJ2-7; a weak D match, TRBD1 (6 bases). The CDR3 extends over 13 amino acids. Germline V lookup: CDR1 MNHEY, CDR2 SVGAGI. V was clipped by 6 bases and J by 6 bases, with 15 bases between them.